The sequence of this T cell receptor (beta chain) was determined in a study of T cells in Graves' hyperthyroidism and ophthalmopathy. Graves' hyperthyroidism is called stable when ophthalmopathy does not progress within 18 months. Uncontrolled infections, other autoimmune diseases, pregnancy or lactation led to exclusion of patients. Germline CDR1 and CDR2: SGHRS and YFSETQ. V lost 9 bases, J lost 0 bases, and 16 bases lay in between. The length of the CDR3 is 15 residues. This clonotype was detected ten times or more. It was RNA transcripts that yielded the amplified TCR beta CDR3 regions. In the first-round RT-PCR of the TCR CDR3, the HTBI primer set was used. TCRdb recomputed calls from the multiplex PCR reads with MiXCR, one row per CDR3 protein. This table has approximately 590,000 distinct CDR3 sequences, about a sixth appearing once.

J is TRBJ2-1 and V is TRBV5-1, with D perhaps matching TRBD1 (6 bases). The sample was blood. The origin of this receptor is a woman in her 30s with Graves' hyperthyroidism. CDR3 DNA sequence: TGCGCCACCCGGGACACCGGTAGCTCCTACAATGAGCAGTTCTTC. This translates into CATRDTGSSYNEQFF.